This TCR beta chain was captured in a study of early T cells in non-severe SARS-CoV-2 infection (dated by TCRdb to the early 2020s). For the study in its entirety: TCR sequencing used bulk RNA from unsorted whole blood, so alpha and beta chains could not be paired.

Its CDR3 holds 13 amino acids, cysteine through phenylalanine. The sequence is cut down to CDR3 DNA, 39 bases in frame from base 1. In the germline V gene, CDR1 corresponds to SNHLY and CDR2 to FYNNEI. After removal of 5 bases from V and 6 bases from J, the junction retains 6 bases not matched to a gene. The study was a case-control design nested within a healthcare worker cohort in London, UK, with weekly nasopharyngeal swab PCR tests and blood sampling. Healthcare workers were recruited between 23 and 31 March 2020, during the week of the UK lockdown, and were followed weekly for up to roughly 15 weeks. The library was produced with 5' RACE. Sequencing relied on a NextSeq 500. To correct for sequencing error and PCR bias, the TCR library protocol tagged individual cDNA molecules with unique molecular identifiers. TCR alpha and beta chains were both sequenced, and the abundances of alpha and beta sequences in each sample were closely correlated with each other. The authors' analysis ran thus. Decombinator V4 was used to annotate the V gene, J gene and CDR3 of the TCR sequences. Expanded TCRs were defined as changing significantly between any two time points under a Poisson model with p below 0.0001. Abundances of TCRs were expressed as counts per million after normalisation to the total number of TCRs sequenced in each sample. TRAV1-2 paired with TRAJ12, TRAJ20 or TRAJ33 defined MAIT TCRs, while TRAV10 paired with TRAJ18 defined iNKT TCRs. VDJdb, accessed 1 November 2021, was searched for CMV, EBV and SARS-CoV-2 annotated TCRs, excluding TCRs annotated for multiple antigens. TCRdb reran the public reads through fastp at Q25 and MiXCR, keeping productive beta chains. Rows with one shared CDR3 protein collapse into an entry with the most common genes and DNA. These V and J calls rely on TCRdb rather than the paper's analysis. Recorded for this sample are roughly 43,000 distinct CDR3 sequences; around 23% of them occurred a single time. The ten largest account for approximately 4.5% of the sample.

About this clonotype itself: What this receptor recognizes is not known. Base qualities are not at hand, and no much larger clone is one base apart.

Paper-wide results and their limitations: VDJdb matching was skewed toward anti-spike CD8 responses and likely underestimated virus-specific expansions, missing private and CD4 specificities.

The sequence is built from TRBV2 and TRBJ1-2; TRBD1 fits 7 bases in the junction. Sequences were derived from whole blood, sampled at baseline. The source is an adult who was a healthcare worker with PCR-confirmed SARS-CoV-2 infection or an uninfected control (not recorded which). The nucleotides are TGTGCCAGCAGTCCCGACAGGGTCAATGGCTACACCTTC. Its protein reads: CASSPDRVNGYTF.